This TCR beta chain emerged from a study of shared clonotypes between healthy human individuals (dated by TCRdb to 2020 to 2022). Broadly, across the study: The cohort comprised a couple of women and a few men aged 18 to 49 years. For each donor, three plates each were used for CD4 naive and CD4 memory, two plates were used for CD8 naive, and one plate was used for CD8 memory. To estimate repertoire size and how much clonotype sharing occurs between individuals, the study deeply sequenced the blood TCR repertoires of about five healthy adults. Per donor, leukapheresis produced somewhere between about 0.94 and 9 billion PBMCs. Different laboratories and diverse techniques were used to prepare libraries and sequence TCR repertoires, to increase sequencing depth and limit assay-specific biases.

Details on this clone: Its antigen target is currently unknown. No much larger clone is present one base from it, and per-base qualities are unavailable.

Donors were healthy HIV-negative adults with no recently reported acute infections or vaccinations. Only Caucasian adults living in Nashville, Tennessee, USA were represented among the donors. CD4+ T cells were enriched through magnetic negative selection, after which naive cells were positively selected on CD45RA and the remaining negative fraction served as the memory subset. After blood collection by leukapheresis, PBMCs were isolated using Ficoll-Histopaque density gradient centrifugation and then cryopreserved in the vapor phase of liquid nitrogen. Analytical flow cytometry was used to check the purity and quantity of every magnetically sorted T cell population. Genomic DNA was isolated from every sorted fraction and measured by UV absorbance on a Nanodrop 2000c. Here is what the overall study found, with its caveats: Approximately 4.8% of naive CD4, 3.5% of naive CD8, around 2.3% of memory CD4, and around 0.42% of memory CD8 clonotypes were shared across four donors. Based on pairwise subsampling, the degree of clonotype sharing among donors was expected to be affected by sequencing depth. Higher generation probabilities were observed for clonotypes shared by all four sorted-subset donors than for non-shared clonotypes. Estimated clonotype richness was generally larger for naive than for memory subsets. The genetic and exposure-history diversity represented was limited by the small number of donors. Even with the large sequencing depth, rarefaction of the sorted-subset datasets indicated that sequencing was incomplete. Only blood was sampled, and tissue TCR repertoires likely differ from those in blood.

Using the deep immunoSEQ assay, multiplex PCR amplified TCR CDR3 regions from genomic DNA. Extracted genomic DNA from each cell subset was distributed evenly across all wells of several immunoSEQ 96-well plates, and each plate was treated as a replicate. Each replicate PCR for sorted subsets received about 0.2 ug genomic DNA, equal to around 32,000 T cell genomes. Purified libraries were measured with a Qubit 3.0 fluorometer, size-checked on a Bioanalyzer 2100, and measured again with the KAPA Library Quantification kit. A separate single-read 150-cycle Illumina NextSeq 550 flow cell was used to sequence each immunoSEQ 96-well plate. On the study's bioinformatics: The immunoSEQ output contained only junctional sequences without quality scores, so filtering could not match that applied to full-length reads. To assign V/J genes and CDR3, sequences were annotated using PyIR, a Python wrapper for IgBLAST v1.9, with IMGT germline references. Reads were filtered out if the reads had weak V/J assignments (E-value above 1e-6), no CDR3, stop codons, out-of-frame junctions, or ambiguous translated residues. V3J clonotypes were defined as sequences sharing an identical inferred V gene, J gene, and CDR3 amino acid sequence. Percentage overlap between repertoires was calculated by dividing the number of shared unique clonotypes by the size of the smaller repertoire. Repertoire richness was assessed with RTK rarefaction, the Chao1 estimator, and Recon v2.1 estimates of unobserved clonotypes. OLGA was used to compute generation probabilities for all TCRbeta clonotypes that the gDNA method yielded from a handful of donors. Entries here come from immuneACCESS through TCRdb and include only in-frame sequences with V and J called. Some clones fail to appear in such tables; in the studies checked, an unresolved V gene covers under half of the shortfall, and the cause of the remainder is unknown. V, J and clone size reflect that table, while D and trimming were determined from the DNA. Across this sample there are more than 1.2 million clones, with around 98.5% seen only once. The ten largest account for under 0.45% of the sample.

The germline V gene specifies KGHSH as CDR1 and LQKENI as CDR2. Relative to germline, V is missing 2 bases and J is missing 5 bases, with 5 bases of the junction outside any gene match. The CDR3 starts with the cysteine, ends with the phenylalanine, and has 15 residues. The only DNA kept is the CDR3, 45 bases in frame from the first base. This TCR derives from a man aged 25 to 40 in good health. The sample consisted of naive CD4+ T cells sorted from blood. The sample's cell subset or site, from its label and the paper: CD45RA+ positively selected. The rearranged chain carries TRBV18 and TRBJ1-5; the junction holds 8 bases that match TRBD1. The CDR3 is CASSPFQGADQPQHF. The DNA reads as follows: TGTGCCAGCTCACCATTTCAGGGGGCTGATCAGCCCCAGCATTTT.